This T cell receptor (beta chain) was sequenced for a study of OX40 agonist ivuxolimab in advanced cancers. Germline V lookup: CDR1 MNHEY, CDR2 SVGAGI. Trimming shortened V by 6 bases and J by 6 bases, and 14 bases separated the two germline ends. This CDR3 comprises 13 residues. On this clone itself: Its target is not known.

The study's findings and limits: Doses of 0.1 to 3.0 mg/kg were accompanied by clonal expansion of CD4+ and CD8+ blood T cells by week 6. Clonal expansion was among the lowest in partial responders at 0.1-3.0 mg/kg, especially CD8+.

This table comes from immunoSEQ multiplex PCR, and its TCRdb copy is limited to in-frame clones, with some not included. The sample gives about 36,000 clones, roughly 77% of which show up once; 22% is in the top ten. The V and J genes are TRBV6-5 and TRBJ1-1; tentative D call: TRBD1 (6 bases). This receptor was taken from an adult with an advanced solid tumor such as melanoma, head and neck, liver or kidney cancer. The material sequenced was CD4+ or CD8+ T cells sorted from blood, taken in a trial of the OX40 agonist ivuxolimab. CDR3 loop: CASSLGGLAEAFF. CDR3 DNA: TGTGCCAGCAGCTTAGGGGGGCTGGCTGAAGCTTTCTTT.